This TCR beta chain was captured by sequencing in a study of T cells in Graves' hyperthyroidism and ophthalmopathy. Study-wide background: Upon initial diagnosis and before any treatment, peripheral blood was collected.

Amplified TCR beta CDR3 regions derived from RNA transcripts. The HTBI set primed first-round TCR CDR3 RT-PCR. MiXCR, applied by TCRdb to the multiplex PCR reads, yields one record per CDR3 protein. The sample shows 250,000 to 300,000 distinct CDR3 sequences, about an eighth of them seen only once. This clonotype has at least ten counts. This receptor was identified in a woman aged 35 to 49 with Graves' hyperthyroidism. Sequencing input: blood.

The CDR3 here is CATSIAGDRETQYF. The CDR3 nucleotides are TGTGCCACCAGCATAGCGGGAGACAGGGAGACCCAGTACTTC. The rearrangement joins TRBV24-1 to TRBJ2-5; TRBD2 aligns across 9 bases. The CDR3 consists of 14 residues. Germline V CDR1 and CDR2: KGHDR, SFDVKD. V shed 7 bases and J 5 bases; nucleotides not matched to a gene: 7.